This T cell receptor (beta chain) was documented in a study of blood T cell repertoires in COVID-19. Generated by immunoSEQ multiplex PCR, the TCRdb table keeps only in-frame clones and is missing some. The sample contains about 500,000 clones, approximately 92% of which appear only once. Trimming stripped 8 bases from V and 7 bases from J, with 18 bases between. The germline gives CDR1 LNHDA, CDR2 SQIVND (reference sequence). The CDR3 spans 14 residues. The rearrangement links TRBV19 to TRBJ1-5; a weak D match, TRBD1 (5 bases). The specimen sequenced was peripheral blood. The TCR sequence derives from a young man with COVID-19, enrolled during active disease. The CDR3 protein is CASRGTGGGQPQHF. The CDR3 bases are TGTGCCAGTCGCGGGACTGGGGGGGGGCAGCCCCAGCATTTT.